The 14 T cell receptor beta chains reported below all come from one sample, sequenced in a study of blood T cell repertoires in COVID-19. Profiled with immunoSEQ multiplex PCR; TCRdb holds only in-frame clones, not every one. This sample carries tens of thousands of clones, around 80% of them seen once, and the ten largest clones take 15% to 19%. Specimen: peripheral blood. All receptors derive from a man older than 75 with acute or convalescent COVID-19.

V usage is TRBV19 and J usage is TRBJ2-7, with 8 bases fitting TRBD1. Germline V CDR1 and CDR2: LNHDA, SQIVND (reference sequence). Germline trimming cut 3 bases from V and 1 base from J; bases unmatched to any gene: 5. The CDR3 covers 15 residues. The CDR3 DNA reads TGTGCCAGTAGTATCGGGCAGGGGGCGTCCTACGAGCAGTACTTC. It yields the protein CASSIGQGASYEQYF.

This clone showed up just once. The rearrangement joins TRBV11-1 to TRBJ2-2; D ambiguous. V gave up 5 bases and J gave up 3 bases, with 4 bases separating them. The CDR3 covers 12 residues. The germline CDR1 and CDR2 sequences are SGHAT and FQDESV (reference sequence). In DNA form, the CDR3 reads TGTGCCAGCAGCCCATACACCGGGGAGCTGTTTTTT. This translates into CASSPYTGELFF.

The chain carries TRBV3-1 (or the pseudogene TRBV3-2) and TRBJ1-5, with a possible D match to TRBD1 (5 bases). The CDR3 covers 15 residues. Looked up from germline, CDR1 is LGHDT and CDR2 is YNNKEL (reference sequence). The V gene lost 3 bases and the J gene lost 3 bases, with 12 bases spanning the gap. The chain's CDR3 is CASSQGGHNNQPQHF. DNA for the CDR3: TGTGCCAGCAGCCAGGGCGGACATAACAATCAGCCCCAGCATTTT.

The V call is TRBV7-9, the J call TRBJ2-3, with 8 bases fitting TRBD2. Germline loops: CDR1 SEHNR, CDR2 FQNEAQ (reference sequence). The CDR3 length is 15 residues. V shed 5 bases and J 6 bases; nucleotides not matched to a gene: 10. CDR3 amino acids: CASSPTSGFSDTQYF. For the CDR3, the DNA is TGTGCCAGCAGCCCTACTAGCGGCTTTTCGGATACGCAGTATTTT. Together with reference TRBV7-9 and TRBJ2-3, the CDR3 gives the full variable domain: DTGVSQNPRHKITKRGQNVTFRCDPISEHNRLYWYRQTLGQGPEFLTYFQNEAQLEKSRLLSDRFSAERPKGSFSTLEIQRTEQGDSAMYLCASSPTSGFSDTQYFGPGTRLTVL.

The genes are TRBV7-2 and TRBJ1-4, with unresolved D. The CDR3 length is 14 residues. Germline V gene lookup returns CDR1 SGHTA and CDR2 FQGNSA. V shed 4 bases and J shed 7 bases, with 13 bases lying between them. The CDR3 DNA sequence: TGTGCCAGCAGCTCCCTCATCGGTAGTGAAAAACTGTTTTTT. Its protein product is CASSSLIGSEKLFF. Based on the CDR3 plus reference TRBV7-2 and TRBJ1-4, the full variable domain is GAGVSQSPSNKVTEKGKDVELRCDPISGHTALYWYRQSLGQGLEFLIYFQGNSAPDKSGLPSDRFSAERTGGSVSTLTIQRTQQEDSAVYLCASSSLIGSEKLFFGSGTQLSVL.

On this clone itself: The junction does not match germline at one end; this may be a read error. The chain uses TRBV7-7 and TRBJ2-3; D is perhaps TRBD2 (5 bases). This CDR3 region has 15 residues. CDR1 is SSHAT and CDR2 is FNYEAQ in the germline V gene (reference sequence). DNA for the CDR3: TGTGCTAGCAGGAAGACTCTGCGGGGCACAGATACGCAGTATTTT. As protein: CASRKTLRGTDTQYF.

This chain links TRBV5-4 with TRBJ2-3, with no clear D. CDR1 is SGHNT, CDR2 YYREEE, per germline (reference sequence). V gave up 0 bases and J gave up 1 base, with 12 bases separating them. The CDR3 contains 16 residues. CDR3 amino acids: CASSLDFQPGTDTQYF. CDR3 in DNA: TGTGCCAGCAGCTTGGACTTCCAACCCGGCACAGATACGCAGTATTTT.

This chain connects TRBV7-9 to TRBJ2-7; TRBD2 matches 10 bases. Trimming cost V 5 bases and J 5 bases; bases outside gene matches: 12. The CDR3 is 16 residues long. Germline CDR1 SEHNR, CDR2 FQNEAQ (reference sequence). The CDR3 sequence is CASSLLLAGADHEQYF. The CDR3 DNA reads TGTGCCAGCAGCCTGTTGCTAGCGGGGGCCGACCACGAGCAGTACTTC.

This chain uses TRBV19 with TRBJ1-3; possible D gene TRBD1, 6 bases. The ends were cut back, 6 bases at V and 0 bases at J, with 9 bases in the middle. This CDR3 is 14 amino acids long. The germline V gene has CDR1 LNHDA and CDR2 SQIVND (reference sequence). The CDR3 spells CASRTGSSGNTIYF. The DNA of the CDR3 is TGTGCCAGTAGGACAGGTTCCTCTGGAAACACCATATATTTT.

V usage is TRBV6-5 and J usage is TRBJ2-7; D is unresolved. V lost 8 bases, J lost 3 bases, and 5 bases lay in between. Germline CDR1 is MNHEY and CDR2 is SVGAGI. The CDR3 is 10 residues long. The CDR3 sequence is CASSIYEQYF. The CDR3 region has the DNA TGTGCCAGCTCTATCTACGAGCAGTACTTC.

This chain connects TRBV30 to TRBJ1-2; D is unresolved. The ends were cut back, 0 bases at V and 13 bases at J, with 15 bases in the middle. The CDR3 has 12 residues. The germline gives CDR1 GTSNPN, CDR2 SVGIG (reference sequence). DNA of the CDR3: TGTGCCTGGAGTGTGCTTGGAGAGGCTTGCACCTTC. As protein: CAWSVLGEACTF.

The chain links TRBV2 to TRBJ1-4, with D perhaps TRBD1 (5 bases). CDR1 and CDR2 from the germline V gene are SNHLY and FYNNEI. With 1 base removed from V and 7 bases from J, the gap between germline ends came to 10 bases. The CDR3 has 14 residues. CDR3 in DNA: TGTGCCAGCAGTGAAGGGGAGGGGACTGAAAAACTGTTTTTT. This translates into CASSEGEGTEKLFF.

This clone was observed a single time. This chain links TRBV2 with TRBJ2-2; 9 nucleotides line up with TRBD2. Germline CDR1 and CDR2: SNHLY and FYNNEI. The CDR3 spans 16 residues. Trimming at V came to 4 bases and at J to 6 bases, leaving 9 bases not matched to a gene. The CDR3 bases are TGTGCCAGCAGTGTGTTTGGCGGGAGGGCGTCCGGGGAGCTGTTTTTT. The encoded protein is CASSVFGGRASGELFF.

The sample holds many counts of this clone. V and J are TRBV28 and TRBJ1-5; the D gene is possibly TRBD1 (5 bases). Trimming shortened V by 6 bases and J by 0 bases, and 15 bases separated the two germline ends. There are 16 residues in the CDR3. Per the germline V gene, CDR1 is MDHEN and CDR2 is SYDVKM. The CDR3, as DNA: TGTGCCAGCAGCCCCGGGGGGGTATATAGCAATCAGCCCCAGCATTTT. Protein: CASSPGGVYSNQPQHF.